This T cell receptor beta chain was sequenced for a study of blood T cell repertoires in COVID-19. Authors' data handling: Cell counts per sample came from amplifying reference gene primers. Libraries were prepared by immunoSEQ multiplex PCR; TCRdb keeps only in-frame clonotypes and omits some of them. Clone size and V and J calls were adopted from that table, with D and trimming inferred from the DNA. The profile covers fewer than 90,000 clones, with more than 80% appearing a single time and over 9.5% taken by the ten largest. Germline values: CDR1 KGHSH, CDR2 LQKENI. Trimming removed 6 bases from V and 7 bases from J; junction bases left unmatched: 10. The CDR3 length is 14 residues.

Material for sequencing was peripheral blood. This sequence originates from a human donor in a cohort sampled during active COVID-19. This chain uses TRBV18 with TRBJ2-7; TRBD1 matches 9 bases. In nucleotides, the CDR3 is TGTGCCAGCTCGCAAGGGACAGGGAACAAGGAGCAGTACTTC. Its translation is CASSQGTGNKEQYF.